Each of the 24 T cell receptor beta chains below was sequenced from the same sample in a study of T cells in Graves' hyperthyroidism and ophthalmopathy. TCR beta CDR3 regions were amplified from RNA transcripts. HTBI primers drove first-round RT-PCR of the TCR CDR3. MiXCR, run by TCRdb on the multiplex PCR reads, gives a single entry per CDR3 protein. Of around 360,000 distinct CDR3 sequences listed, around 15% were seen once; the top ten hold about 20%. Sequenced sample: blood. Every receptor here comes from a woman in her fifties or sixties with Graves' ophthalmopathy.

This clonotype was picked up many times. This chain's CDR3 is CASTRRSLAANTGELFF. DNA of the CDR3: TGTGCCAGCACTCGAAGATCGCTAGCAGCGAACACCGGGGAGCTGTTTTTT. This chain uses TRBV6-1 with TRBJ2-2, with TRBD2 as a possible D gene (5 bases). With 7 bases removed from V and 0 bases from J, the gap between germline ends came to 18 bases. The CDR3 loop spans 17 amino acids. In germline, CDR1 is MNHNS, CDR2 SASEGT.

This clonotype was observed at least ten times. For the CDR3, the DNA is TGCGCCAGCAGCTTGGGGGACAATAGTAATGAGCAGTTCTTC. Amino acids: CASSLGDNSNEQFF. The chain is built from TRBV5-1 and TRBJ2-1; TRBD1 is a possible D gene (6 bases). V lost 0 bases to trimming and J lost 7 bases, with 11 bases between them. This CDR3 comprises 14 residues. Germline V gene sequence: CDR1 SGHRS, CDR2 YFSETQ.

Comments on this clonotype: Since a much larger clone is just one base distant, this may be a read error. This chain links TRBV27 with TRBJ2-7; the D call may be TRBD1 or TRBD2 (5 bases each). The CDR3 runs to 14 residues. From germline, CDR1 is MNHEY and CDR2 SMNVEV (reference sequence). For the CDR3, the DNA is TGTGCCAGCAGTCCCCGGAGAGGGGCCTACGGGCAGTACTTC. This encodes CASSPRRGAYGQYF.

This clonotype was seen repeatedly, ten times or more. J is TRBJ1-3 and V is TRBV3-1, with D maybe TRBD1 (6 bases). With 3 bases removed from V and 3 bases from J, the gap between germline ends came to 18 bases. The CDR3 sequence is 17 residues long. Germline CDR1 reads LGHDT; CDR2 reads YNNKEL (reference sequence). The CDR3 region has the DNA TGTGCCAGCAGCCAGGTCTCTCGGGGGGCGTTTGGAAACACCATATATTTT. Protein sequence: CASSQVSRGAFGNTIYF. Variable domain in full (rest from reference TRBV3-1 and TRBJ1-3): DTAVSQTPKYLVTQMGNDKSIKCEQNLGHDTMYWYKQDSKKFLKIMFSYNNKELIINETVPNRFSPKSPDKAHLNLHINSLELGDSAVYFCASSQVSRGAFGNTIYFGEGSWLTVV.

This clonotype was counted ten times or more. This sequence joins TRBV30 and TRBJ1-1; D call uncertain. The CDR3 contains 11 residues. Deletions cut 0 bases from V and 11 bases from J, with 10 bases between. The germline V gene encodes CDR1 GTSNPN and CDR2 SVGIG (reference sequence). CDR3 sequence reads: CAWSVGRKAFF. The DNA for the CDR3 is TGTGCCTGGAGTGTTGGGCGGAAGGCTTTCTTT.

This clonotype was detected ten times or more. J is TRBJ2-7 and V is TRBV5-8; TRBD2 agrees at 11 bases. The CDR3 runs to 17 residues. J lost 2 bases, V lost 2 bases, and 9 bases had no gene match. Germline values: CDR1 SGHTS, CDR2 YDEGEE. The CDR3 DNA sequence: TGTGCCAGCAGCTTCTTATCCGGGACTAGCGGTACCTACGAGCAGTACTTC. Amino acids: CASSFLSGTSGTYEQYF.

This clonotype showed up many times. This rearrangement joins TRBV5-5 to TRBJ2-5; 12 bases are a match to TRBD2. Germline CDR1 SGHKS, CDR2 YYEKEE (reference sequence). The V segment lost 3 bases and the J segment 2 bases; nucleotides outside the gene matches: 2. CDR3 length: 15 residues. CDR3 DNA sequence: TGTGCCAGCAGCTCCGGACTAGCGGGACAAGAGACCCAGTACTTC. Protein: CASSSGLAGQETQYF.

Ten or more counts support this clonotype. The rearrangement uses TRBV20-1 and TRBJ2-1; 7 nucleotides agree with TRBD1. V dropped 2 bases and J dropped 8; count of bases not matched to a gene: 12. This CDR3 contains 15 residues. In germline, CDR1 is DFQATT, CDR2 SNEGSKA (reference sequence). The CDR3 DNA reads TGCAGTGCTAGAAACCCGAGAGGGACAGCGGATGAGCAGTTCTTC. Amino acids: CSARNPRGTADEQFF.

This clonotype was recorded at least ten times. The chain recombines TRBV20-1 with TRBJ2-7; D is perhaps TRBD2 (5 bases). The CDR3 consists of 14 residues. Trimming took 6 bases from V and 7 from J, leaving 22 bases between them. Germline assignment: CDR1 DFQATT and CDR2 SNEGSKA (reference sequence). CDR3 residues: CSASEAGSIREQYF. The DNA for the CDR3 is TGCAGTGCCTCGGAGGCAGGATCGATACGAGAGCAGTACTTC.

The chain recombines TRBV19 with TRBJ2-1; perhaps TRBD1 as D (5 bases). The CDR3 has 13 residues. Germline CDR1 and CDR2: LNHDA and SQIVND (reference sequence). V lost 3 bases, J lost 5 bases, and 8 bases lay in between. This CDR3 is CASSITRDNEQFF. The DNA of the CDR3 is TGTGCCAGTAGTATCACCAGGGACAATGAGCAGTTCTTC.

The chain joins TRBV6-5 to TRBJ1-1; perhaps TRBD1 as D (5 bases). The CDR3 has 16 residues. The V and J ends lost 0 bases and 1 base respectively, with 12 bases between them. Germline CDR1 and CDR2: MNHEY and SVGAGI. CDR3 DNA: TGTGCCAGCAGTTACTCGAAAACCGACAGGAACACTGAAGCTTTCTTT. Translation: CASSYSKTDRNTEAFF.

This clonotype was seen only a few times. The chain is built from TRBV9 and TRBJ2-5, with 12 bases lining up with TRBD2. The germline gives CDR1 SGDLS, CDR2 YYNGEE. The CDR3 totals 14 residues. V was pared by 4 bases and J by 4 bases, with 2 bases of the junction left unmatched. The CDR3 DNA reads TGTGCCAGCAGCAAACTAGCGGGAGGAGAGACCCAGTACTTC. Residues: CASSKLAGGETQYF.

This clonotype was counted many times. CDR3 loop: CSAIPGQGSNEQFF. The CDR3 bases are TGCAGTGCTATTCCGGGACAGGGTAGCAATGAGCAGTTCTTC. The chain employs TRBV20-1 and TRBJ2-1; 9 bases align to TRBD1. Germline CDR1 is DFQATT and CDR2 is SNEGSKA (reference sequence). Trimming cost V 4 bases and J 6 bases; bases outside gene matches: 7. The CDR3 has 14 residues.

This clonotype was seen at least ten times. This chain links TRBV20-1 with TRBJ2-1; 7 bases fit TRBD2. V gave up 1 base and J gave up 7 bases; unmatched junction bases: 13. CDR1 is DFQATT and CDR2 is SNEGSKA in the germline V gene (reference sequence). The CDR3 has 16 residues. In nucleotides, the CDR3 is TGCAGTGCTAGAGCAGCCCAGCGGGGAATGTGGAATGAGCAGTTCTTC. Its protein is CSARAAQRGMWNEQFF.

This clonotype was detected many times. The chain joins TRBV20-1 to TRBJ2-7; TRBD2 matches 12 bases. With V trimmed by 7 bases and J by 0 bases, 7 bases remained unmatched. Germline loops: CDR1 DFQATT, CDR2 SNEGSKA (reference sequence). This CDR3 is built from 15 residues. The CDR3 sequence: CSGRTSGILSYEQYF. The DNA of the CDR3 is TGCAGTGGTCGGACTAGCGGGATCCTCTCCTACGAGCAGTACTTC.

This clonotype was counted a few times. The rearrangement links TRBV16 to TRBJ2-7, with a weak D call TRBD2 (5 bases). CDR1 is KGHSY, CDR2 FQNENV, per germline. The CDR3 is made up of 13 amino acids. Trimming removed 3 bases at V and 6 bases at J, with 12 bases between. The DNA of the CDR3 is TGTGCCAGCAGCCAGAGGGTGGCCGTCGAGCAGTACTTC. This translates into CASSQRVAVEQYF.

The sample holds many counts of this clonotype. The V call is TRBV29-1, the J call TRBJ2-5; unclear D gene. The CDR3 loop spans 12 amino acids. V lost 8 bases to trimming and J lost 3 bases, with 13 bases between them. Per germline, CDR1 SQVTM and CDR2 ANQGSEA. The CDR3 region is CSLGRPEETQYF. CDR3 nucleotides: TGCAGCTTAGGACGGCCCGAAGAGACCCAGTACTTC. The entire variable domain, with the rest obtained from reference TRBV29-1 and TRBJ2-5, is as follows: SAVISQKPSRDICQRGTSLTIQCQVDSQVTMMFWYRQQPGQSLTLIATANQGSEATYESGFVIDKFPISRPNLTFSTLTVSNMSPEDSSIYLCSLGRPEETQYFGPGTRLLVL.

This clonotype was seen at least ten times. V and J are TRBV7-8 and TRBJ2-3; D might be TRBD2 (6 bases). The CDR3 loop spans 15 amino acids. The ends were cut back, 4 bases at V and 0 bases at J, with 11 bases in the middle. Germline-derived CDR1 and CDR2 are SGHVS and FQNEAQ. This CDR3 is CASSSDYPSTDTQYF. CDR3 in DNA: TGTGCCAGCAGCTCGGACTATCCAAGCACAGATACGCAGTATTTT. Full variable domain (outside the CDR3, taken from reference TRBV7-8 and TRBJ2-3): GAGVSQSPRYKVAKRGQDVALRCDPISGHVSLFWYQQALGQGPEFLTYFQNEAQLDKSGLPSDRFFAERPEGSVSTLKIQRTQQEDSAVYLCASSSDYPSTDTQYFGPGTRLTVL.

The chain carries TRBV6-1 and TRBJ1-2, with 7 bases matching TRBD1. The CDR3 sequence is 14 residues long. Germline V gives CDR1 MNHNS, CDR2 SASEGT. Trimming cost V 6 bases and J 4 bases; bases outside gene matches: 8. For the CDR3, the DNA is TGTGCCAGCAGGGAGCCGGGACAGATCTATGGCTACACCTTC. It yields the protein CASREPGQIYGYTF.

The V call is TRBV19, the J call TRBJ1-1, with 11 bases matching TRBD1. This CDR3 is built from 16 residues. Trimming removed 4 bases from V and 0 bases from J; junction bases left unmatched: 4. Germline V lookup: CDR1 LNHDA, CDR2 SQIVND (reference sequence). The CDR3 DNA reads TGTGCCAGTAGTACTCTGGACAGGGGGCTGAACACTGAAGCTTTCTTT. This sequence encodes CASSTLDRGLNTEAFF.

This clonotype was seen repeatedly, ten times or more. This chain uses TRBV20-1 with TRBJ1-1; a possible D gene is TRBD1 (5 bases). There are 13 residues in the CDR3. V shed 5 bases and J shed 1 base, with 11 bases lying between them. Germline loops: CDR1 DFQATT, CDR2 SNEGSKA (reference sequence). The CDR3: CSARGRANTEAFF. CDR3 in DNA: TGCAGTGCTCGGGGACGGGCGAACACTGAAGCTTTCTTT.

This clonotype has ten or more counts. CDR3 sequence reads: CASSELAGDVYNEQFF. CDR3 coding DNA: TGTGCCAGCAGTGAGCTAGCGGGAGACGTCTACAATGAGCAGTTCTTC. This chain joins TRBV27 and TRBJ2-1, with 10 positions matching TRBD2. CDR3 length: 16 residues. V trimming: 5 bases; J trimming: 3 bases; junction bases outside the gene matches: 7. Germline assignment: CDR1 MNHEY and CDR2 SMNVEV (reference sequence).

The rearrangement uses TRBV5-8 and TRBJ1-1; the D gene is possibly TRBD1 (6 bases). V lost 6 bases and J lost 7, with 13 bases in between. CDR1 and CDR2 from the germline V gene are SGHTS and YDEGEE. The CDR3 loop spans 12 amino acids. CDR3 region: CASTITGSEAFF. For the CDR3, the DNA is TGTGCCAGCACCATAACAGGGAGTGAAGCTTTCTTT.

At least ten counts were recorded for this clonotype. The chain couples TRBV6-5 to TRBJ2-1, with TRBD2 identical over 7 bases. The trim removed 4 bases at V and 4 bases at J, leaving 4 bases unmatched. The germline V gene encodes CDR1 MNHEY and CDR2 SVGAGI. The CDR3 runs to 14 residues. Here the CDR3 DNA reads TGTGCCAGCAGTTTAGGGACTAAGTACAATGAGCAGTTCTTC. This encodes CASSLGTKYNEQFF.